This is a list of T cell receptor beta chains from one sample in a study of blood T cells in healthy people across ages. Each CDR3 protein gets one entry after TCRdb re-called the 5' RACE reads with MiXCR. The repertoire holds about 770,000 distinct CDR3 sequences, with around 43% as singletons. The sample consisted of blood. These receptors originate from a man aged 55 to 70 in good health. The CDR3 runs from the conserved cysteine through the conserved F or W. D genes are given only for firm matches. Clone size is given for some rows only: seen once, a few or many times, or a class if the clone is expanded.

D,length,V,J,size,DNA,CDR3
NA,17,TRBV6-1,TRBJ2-1,NA,TGTGCCAGCAGTGTAGGACAACTATACAGCTCCTACAATGAGCAGTTCTTC,CASSVGQLYSSYNEQFF
NA,16,TRBV7-9,TRBJ2-3,NA,TGCGCCAGCAGCCGAAGCGGTGCTTCGACCACAGATACGCAGTATTTT,CASSRSGASTTDTQYF
NA,11,TRBV20-1,TRBJ2-2,few,TGCAGTGCTACCTTTGGGGGGGAGCTGTTTTTT,CSATFGGELFF
NA,16,TRBV6-2/TRBV6-3,TRBJ2-7,NA,TGTGCCAGCAGTTACTCGACGGCGGAAGGAACCTACGAGCAGTACTTC,CASSYSTAEGTYEQYF
NA,15,TRBV27,TRBJ2-3,NA,TGTGCCAGCAGTTTTACAGGGAGCAACACAGATACGCAGTATTTT,CASSFTGSNTDTQYF
NA,15,TRBV9,TRBJ1-2,NA,TGTGCCAGCTCGAAGTCTGGGCAGATCAACTATGGCTACACCTTC,CASSKSGQINYGYTF
NA,15,TRBV3-1,TRBJ2-3,NA,TGTGCCAGCAGCCAAATTAGGGGGGCCTTTGATACGCAGTATTTT,CASSQIRGAFDTQYF
TRBD1,15,TRBV4-1,TRBJ2-7,few,TGCGCCAGCAGCCGACCCGGGACAGGGTTCTACGAGCAGTACTTC,CASSRPGTGFYEQYF
NA,13,TRBV9,TRBJ1-2,NA,TGTGCCAGCAGCCGAGACTTGTTATATGGCTACACCTTC,CASSRDLLYGYTF
NA,11,TRBV30,TRBJ2-3,NA,TGTGCCTGGAGTGTAGGGGATACGCAGTATTTT,CAWSVGDTQYF
TRBD1,14,TRBV2,TRBJ1-2,NA,TGTGCCAGCAAGGATCAAGGGGGCTACTATGGCTACACCTTC,CASKDQGGYYGYTF
NA,12,TRBV5-6,TRBJ1-1,NA,TGTGCCAGCAGCCGAATACAGGGCCCCGCTTTCTTT,CASSRIQGPAFF
TRBD1,14,TRBV10-3,TRBJ2-5,few,TGTGCCATCAGACAGGGGGCGTCACAAGAGACCCAGTACTTC,CAIRQGASQETQYF
NA,12,TRBV12-3/TRBV12-4,TRBJ1-1,NA,TGTGCCAGCAGTTTAAGTCAACAGAATGCTTTCTTT,CASSLSQQNAFF
NA,12,TRBV2,TRBJ2-5,few,TGTGCCAGCAGTGAACAGGCCAGGACCCAGTACTTC,CASSEQARTQYF
TRBD2,19,TRBV7-2,TRBJ2-5,few,TGTGCCAGCAGCTCTGAGCCGAGACTAGCGGGGGGGCGGGGAGAGACCCAGTACTTC,CASSSEPRLAGGRGETQYF
NA,15,TRBV6-1,TRBJ2-5,few,TGTGCCAGCAGTGATCCACCGTCGAGTCAAGAGACCCAGTACTTC,CASSDPPSSQETQYF
TRBD1,14,TRBV29-1,TRBJ1-2,few,TGCAGCGTTGTGTACCCGGACAGGGTCTATGGCTACACCTTC,CSVVYPDRVYGYTF
NA,14,TRBV7-9,TRBJ2-7,NA,TGTGCCAGCAGCTTAGTCGGGGCGGCCTACGAGCAGTACTTC,CASSLVGAAYEQYF
NA,11,TRBV10-2,TRBJ2-1,few,TGCGCCAGCAATAGGGGGAATGAGCAGTTCTTC,CASNRGNEQFF
NA,14,TRBV20-1,TRBJ2-3,few,TGCAGTGCTACACAGGGATCCACCACAGATACGCAGTATTTT,CSATQGSTTDTQYF
NA,16,TRBV18,TRBJ1-3,NA,TGTGCCAGCTCCCCTCGTCAGGGGCCGGCTGGAAACACCATATATTTT,CASSPRQGPAGNTIYF
NA,17,TRBV11-2,TRBJ2-6,few,TGTGCCAGCAGCCTAAGATGGGGGGCGCTTGGGGCCAACGTCCTGACTTTC,CASSLRWGALGANVLTF
TRBD1,16,TRBV13,TRBJ2-3,NA,TGTGCCAGCAGCTTAAGCGACAGGGGGCGAACAGATACGCAGTATTTT,CASSLSDRGRTDTQYF